These 21 T cell receptor beta chains were all obtained from the same sample, sequenced in a study of blood T cell repertoires in COVID-19 (TCRdb year 2020). Libraries came from the immunoSEQ multiplex PCR assay. This immuneACCESS table, as held by TCRdb, lists in-frame sequences with V and J called but not all clones. Of the missing ones, under half trace to an unresolved V gene in checked studies; the others have no known cause. The sample table contains roughly 65,000 clones; only one count was recorded for approximately 86% of them. The ten most abundant clones make up roughly 14% of the sample. Sequences were obtained from peripheral blood. Receptors were obtained from a woman aged 55-70 years with acute or convalescent COVID-19.

This rearrangement joins TRBV5-1 to TRBJ1-5; D is unclear. The CDR3 is made up of 13 amino acids. The germline V and J ends were trimmed by 0 bases and 3 bases, with 4 bases remaining between them. In germline, CDR1 is SGHRS, CDR2 YFSETQ. The DNA of the CDR3 is TGCGCCAGCAGCTTGGACAACAATCAGCCCCAGCATTTT. Translation: CASSLDNNQPQHF.

The V and J genes are TRBV5-6 and TRBJ1-1; D is undetermined. V shed 3 bases and J shed 5 bases, with 8 bases lying between them. Per the germline V gene, CDR1 is SGHDT and CDR2 is YYEEEE. This CDR3 region has 12 residues. CDR3 region: CASSSPPTEAFF. CDR3 coding DNA: TGTGCCAGCAGCTCCCCCCCAACTGAAGCTTTCTTT.

V is TRBV29-1 and J is TRBJ1-2; 7 bases align to TRBD1. Germline CDR1 and CDR2: SQVTM and ANQGSEA. V was pared by 3 bases and J by 3 bases, with 7 bases of the junction left unmatched. This CDR3 comprises 14 residues. The CDR3 is CSVEKGGGHYGYTF. CDR3 in DNA: TGCAGCGTTGAGAAAGGGGGCGGTCACTATGGCTACACCTTC.

The chain couples TRBV7-6 to TRBJ2-5, with 8 nucleotides matching TRBD2. The germline V gene has CDR1 SGHVS and CDR2 FNYEAQ. The CDR3 covers 20 residues. Trimming removed 5 bases from V and 0 bases from J; junction bases left unmatched: 20. The CDR3 region has the DNA TGTGCCAGCAGCCCCACCCCCAGCGGGGGCTTGTCCCAGTACCAAGAGACCCAGTACTTC. Its protein is CASSPTPSGGLSQYQETQYF.

The V gene is TRBV29-1, the J gene TRBJ1-1; possibly TRBD1 for D (6 bases). Germline V gives CDR1 SQVTM, CDR2 ANQGSEA. This CDR3 is 13 amino acids long. The ends were cut back, 5 bases at V and 4 bases at J, with 14 bases in the middle. In DNA, the CDR3 is TGCAGCGTTCCCAGGGGTGGCTCCACTGAAGCTTTCTTT. This encodes CSVPRGGSTEAFF.

This clone was seen a single time. The chain links TRBV30 to TRBJ1-1, with 8 bases identical to TRBD1. The J segment lost 0 bases and the V segment lost 8 bases, leaving 2 bases of the junction unmatched. CDR1 and CDR2 from the germline V gene are GTSNPN and SVGIG (reference sequence). The CDR3 has 12 amino acids. CDR3 in amino acids: CAGDRMNTEAFF. The DNA for the CDR3 is TGTGCCGGGGACAGGATGAACACTGAAGCTTTCTTT.

The J gene is TRBJ2-3, the V gene TRBV7-2, with 7 bases that match TRBD2. The CDR3 has 12 amino acids. With 7 bases clipped from V and 9 bases from J, the junction kept 7 bases outside the gene matches. CDR1 is SGHTA and CDR2 is FQGNSA in the germline V gene. CDR3 DNA sequence: TGTGCCAGCACCCTCTTTAGCGGGACGCAGTATTTT. Protein sequence: CASTLFSGTQYF.

The V gene is TRBV23-1, the J gene TRBJ2-1; the D gene is possibly TRBD1 (6 bases). TRBV23-1 belongs to the ORF category, with a function that is uncertain. This CDR3 has 14 amino acids. Trimming stripped 2 bases from V and 7 bases from J, with 12 bases between. CDR3 in amino acids: CASSQESGVNEQFF. The CDR3, as DNA: TGCGCCAGCAGTCAAGAATCAGGGGTGAATGAGCAGTTCTTC.

V usage is TRBV6-4 and J usage is TRBJ1-2, with 10 bases identical to TRBD1. The CDR3 totals 15 residues. CDR1 and CDR2 from the germline V gene are MRHNA and SNTAGT. Germline trimming cut 0 bases from V and 6 bases from J; bases unmatched to any gene: 4. DNA for the CDR3: TGTGCCAGCAGTGACTCCGGACAGGGGGACGATGGCTACACCTTC. Protein: CASSDSGQGDDGYTF.

CDR3 residues: CSANFGYEQYF. The CDR3 region has the DNA TGCAGTGCTAATTTCGGCTACGAGCAGTACTTC. The gene calls are TRBV20-1 and TRBJ2-7; D not resolved. Germline V gives CDR1 DFQATT, CDR2 SNEGSKA (reference sequence). V shed 4 bases and J shed 3 bases, with 7 bases lying between them. The CDR3 has 11 residues.

By its share, this clone is large (0.1 to 1%). V gene TRBV7-8 combines with J gene TRBJ1-5, with 9 bases identical to TRBD1. The V gene end was trimmed by 5 bases and the J gene end by 8 bases; junction bases not matched to a gene: 13. Looked up from germline, CDR1 is SGHVS and CDR2 is FQNEAQ. The CDR3 is 16 residues long. CDR3 amino acids: CASSLTPGQGIEPQHF. For the CDR3, the DNA is TGTGCCAGCAGCCTCACTCCGGGACAGGGTATCGAGCCCCAGCATTTT.

The CDR3 reads CASSFMDRNYEQYF. CDR3 coding DNA: TGCGCCAGCAGCTTCATGGACAGGAACTACGAGCAGTACTTC. The genes are TRBV5-1 and TRBJ2-7; 7 bases are a match to TRBD1. Germline CDR1 reads SGHRS; CDR2 reads YFSETQ. The ends lost 2 bases at V and 3 bases at J; junction bases unmatched: 5. The length of the CDR3 is 14 residues.

The rearrangement links TRBV29-1 to TRBJ1-1; perhaps TRBD1 as D (5 bases). This CDR3 region has 13 residues. Germline CDR1 reads SQVTM; CDR2 reads ANQGSEA. Deletions cut 7 bases from V and 5 bases from J, with 17 bases between. Here the CDR3 reads CSARAAGDTEAFF. CDR3 DNA: TGCAGCGCCCGGGCTGCGGGGGATACTGAAGCTTTCTTT.

The V and J genes are TRBV28 and TRBJ2-3; 8 positions agree with TRBD2. Unmatched junction bases numbered 10, after V lost 6 bases and J lost 5 bases. From germline, CDR1 is MDHEN and CDR2 SYDVKM. CDR3 length: 15 residues. Here the CDR3 DNA reads TGTGCCAGCAGCCCCTCCCGGGGGGGAGTAGATACGCAGTATTTT. The encoded protein is CASSPSRGGVDTQYF.

The rearrangement links TRBV24-1 to TRBJ2-5; 8 bases line up with TRBD1. In germline, CDR1 is KGHDR, CDR2 SFDVKD. The CDR3 length is 14 residues. The V segment lost 5 bases and the J segment 5 bases; nucleotides outside the gene matches: 6. DNA for the CDR3: TGTGCCACCAGTGCCAGGGGGCTCCAGGAGACCCAGTACTTC. Translating gives CATSARGLQETQYF.

The chain joins TRBV27 to TRBJ2-1; 7 nucleotides line up with TRBD2. The CDR3 extends over 15 amino acids. The V gene end was trimmed by 3 bases and the J gene end by 6 bases; junction bases not matched to a gene: 8. The germline V gene has CDR1 MNHEY and CDR2 SMNVEV (reference sequence). CDR3 DNA sequence: TGTGCCAGCAGTTTGGGTATAAGCGGGGTCAATGAGCAGTTCTTC. Translated, it gives CASSLGISGVNEQFF.

This clone was counted a few times. The gene calls are TRBV11-3 and TRBJ2-3, with D uncertain. The V end was cut by 8 bases, the J end by 4 bases, with 13 bases between. The CDR3 runs 13 residues. The V gene's germline CDR1 is SGHNT and CDR2 YENEEA. DNA for the CDR3: TGTGCCAGCTCACTTAGTACCGCAGATACGCAGTATTTT. Translated, it gives CASSLSTADTQYF.

The rearrangement links TRBV28 to TRBJ1-5; D is unresolved. Trimming stripped 4 bases from V and 12 bases from J, with 10 bases between. The CDR3 has 11 residues. In germline, CDR1 is MDHEN, CDR2 SYDVKM. CDR3 loop: CASSSPRGQHF. CDR3 bases: TGTGCCAGCAGTTCCCCCCGCGGCCAGCATTTT.

V is TRBV5-4 and J is TRBJ1-6, with 10 bases fitting TRBD1. V lost 6 bases and J lost 11; bases outside the gene matches: 8. The CDR3 loop spans 14 amino acids. The germline V gene has CDR1 SGHNT and CDR2 YYREEE (reference sequence). The CDR3 bases are TGTGCCAGCACCCAGGGACAGGGGTTTGCACCCCTCCACTTT. Translating gives CASTQGQGFAPLHF.

The V call is TRBV12-3 or TRBV12-4, the J call TRBJ1-1, with TRBD1 identical over 7 bases. This CDR3 contains 13 residues. With 6 bases clipped from V and 10 bases from J, the junction kept 11 bases outside the gene matches. The DNA of the CDR3 is TGTGCCAGCAGGGCAACAGGGGAGACGGGAGCTTTCTTT. Its translation: CASRATGETGAFF.

The gene calls are TRBV18 and TRBJ2-7, with D possibly matching TRBD2 (6 bases). V dropped 4 bases and J dropped 0 bases, with 10 bases sitting between them. This CDR3 contains 14 residues. Germline-derived CDR1 and CDR2 are KGHSH and LQKENI. CDR3 loop: CASSRAGSSYEQYF. DNA for the CDR3: TGTGCCAGCTCACGAGCGGGTAGCTCCTACGAGCAGTACTTC. Combining the CDR3 with reference TRBV18 and TRBJ2-7 gives the whole variable domain NAGVMQNPRHLVRRRGQEARLRCSPMKGHSHVYWYRQLPEEGLKFMVYLQKENIIDESGMPKERFSAEFPKEGPSILRIQQVVRGDSAAYFCASSRAGSSYEQYFGPGTRLTVT.